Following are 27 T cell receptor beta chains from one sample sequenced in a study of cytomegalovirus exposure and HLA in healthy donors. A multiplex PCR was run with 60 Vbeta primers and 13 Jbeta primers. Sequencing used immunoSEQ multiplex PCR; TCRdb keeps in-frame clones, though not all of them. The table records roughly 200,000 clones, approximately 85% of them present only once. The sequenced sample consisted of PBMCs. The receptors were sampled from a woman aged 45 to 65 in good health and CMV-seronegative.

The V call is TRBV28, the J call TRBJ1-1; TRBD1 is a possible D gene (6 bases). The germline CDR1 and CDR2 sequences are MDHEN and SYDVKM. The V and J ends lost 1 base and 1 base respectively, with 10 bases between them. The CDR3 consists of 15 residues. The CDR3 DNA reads TGTGCCAGCAGTTTATCCGCACAGGGGAACACTGAAGCTTTCTTT. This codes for CASSLSAQGNTEAFF.

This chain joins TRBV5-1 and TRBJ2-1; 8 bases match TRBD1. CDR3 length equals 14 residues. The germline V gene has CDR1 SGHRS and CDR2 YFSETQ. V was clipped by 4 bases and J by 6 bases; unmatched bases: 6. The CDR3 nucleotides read TGCGCCAGCAGCCCCGGACAGGGTTCCAATGAGCAGTTCTTC. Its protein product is CASSPGQGSNEQFF.

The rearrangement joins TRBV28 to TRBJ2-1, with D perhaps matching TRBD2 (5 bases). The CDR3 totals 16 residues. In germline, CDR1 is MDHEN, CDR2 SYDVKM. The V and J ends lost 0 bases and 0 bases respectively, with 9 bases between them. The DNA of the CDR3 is TGTGCCAGCAGTTTATGGTCGGGAAGCTCCTACAATGAGCAGTTCTTC. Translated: CASSLWSGSSYNEQFF.

CDR3 nucleotide sequence: TGTGCCAGCAGCCCTCAACAGGGATTCTCCTACGAGCAGTACTTC. Amino acid sequence: CASSPQQGFSYEQYF. The chain carries TRBV7-6 and TRBJ2-7; D perhaps matches TRBD1 (6 bases). V was clipped by 5 bases and J by 0 bases, with 14 bases between them. The CDR3 runs 15 residues. The germline V gene encodes CDR1 SGHVS and CDR2 FNYEAQ.

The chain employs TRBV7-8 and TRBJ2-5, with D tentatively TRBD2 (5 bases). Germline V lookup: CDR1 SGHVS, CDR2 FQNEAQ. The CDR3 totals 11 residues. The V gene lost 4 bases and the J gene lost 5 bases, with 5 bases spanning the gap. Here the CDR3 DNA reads TGTGCCAGCAGCTGGGAGGAGACCCAGTACTTC. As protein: CASSWEETQYF.

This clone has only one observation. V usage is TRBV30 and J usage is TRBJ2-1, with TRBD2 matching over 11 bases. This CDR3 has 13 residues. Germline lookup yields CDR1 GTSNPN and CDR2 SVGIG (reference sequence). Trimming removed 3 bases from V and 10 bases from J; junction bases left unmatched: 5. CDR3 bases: TGTGCCTGGAGAACTAGCGGGAGATCCGAGCAGTTCTTC. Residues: CAWRTSGRSEQFF. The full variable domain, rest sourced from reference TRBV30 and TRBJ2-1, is SQTIHQWPATLVQPVGSPLSLECTVEGTSNPNLYWYRQAAGRGLQLLFYSVGIGQISSEVPQNLSASRPQDRQFILSSKKLLLSDSGFYLCAWRTSGRSEQFFGPGTRLTVL.

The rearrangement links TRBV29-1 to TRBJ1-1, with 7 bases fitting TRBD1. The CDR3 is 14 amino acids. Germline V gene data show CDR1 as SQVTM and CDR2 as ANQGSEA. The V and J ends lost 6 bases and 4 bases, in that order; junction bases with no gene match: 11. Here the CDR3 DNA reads TGCAGCGTCCAGGGGGAGACTGGGTCCACTGAAGCTTTCTTT. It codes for CSVQGETGSTEAFF.

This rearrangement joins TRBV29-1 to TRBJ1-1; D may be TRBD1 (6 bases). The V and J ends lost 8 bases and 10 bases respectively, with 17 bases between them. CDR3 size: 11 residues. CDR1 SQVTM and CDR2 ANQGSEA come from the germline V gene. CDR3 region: CSSNTGSGAFF. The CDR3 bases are TGCAGCTCTAATACAGGGTCAGGAGCTTTCTTT.

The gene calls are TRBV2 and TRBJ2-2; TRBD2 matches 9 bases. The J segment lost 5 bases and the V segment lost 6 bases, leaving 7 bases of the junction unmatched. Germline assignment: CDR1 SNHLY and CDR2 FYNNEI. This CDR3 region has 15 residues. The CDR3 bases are TGTGCCAGCAGGGTTCTAGCGGGATCAACCGGGGAGCTGTTTTTT. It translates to CASRVLAGSTGELFF.

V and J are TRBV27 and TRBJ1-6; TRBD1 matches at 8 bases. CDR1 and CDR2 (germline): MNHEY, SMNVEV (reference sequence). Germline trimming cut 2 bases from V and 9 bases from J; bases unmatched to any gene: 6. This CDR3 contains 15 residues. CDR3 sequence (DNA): TGTGCCAGCAGTTTAATGGGACAGGTCTTTTCACCCCTCCACTTT. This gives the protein CASSLMGQVFSPLHF.

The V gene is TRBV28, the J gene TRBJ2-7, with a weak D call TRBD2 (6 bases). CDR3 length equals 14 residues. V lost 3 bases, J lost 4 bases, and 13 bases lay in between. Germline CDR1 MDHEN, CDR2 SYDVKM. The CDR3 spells CASSFGGNGYEQYF. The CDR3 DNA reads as TGTGCCAGCAGTTTCGGCGGGAACGGGTACGAGCAGTACTTC.

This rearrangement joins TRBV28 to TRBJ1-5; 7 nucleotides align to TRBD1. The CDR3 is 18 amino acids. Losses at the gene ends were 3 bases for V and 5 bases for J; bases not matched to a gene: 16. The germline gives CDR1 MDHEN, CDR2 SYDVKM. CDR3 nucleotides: TGTGCCAGCAGTTTGGGGGAACAGGGGACGCGAATTGATCAGCCCCAGCATTTT. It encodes CASSLGEQGTRIDQPQHF.

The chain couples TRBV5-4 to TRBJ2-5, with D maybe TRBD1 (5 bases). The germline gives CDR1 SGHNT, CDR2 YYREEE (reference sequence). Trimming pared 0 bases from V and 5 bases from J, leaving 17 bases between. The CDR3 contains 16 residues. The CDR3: CASSLETDLKGETQYF. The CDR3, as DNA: TGTGCCAGCAGCTTGGAGACCGACCTCAAGGGGGAGACCCAGTACTTC.

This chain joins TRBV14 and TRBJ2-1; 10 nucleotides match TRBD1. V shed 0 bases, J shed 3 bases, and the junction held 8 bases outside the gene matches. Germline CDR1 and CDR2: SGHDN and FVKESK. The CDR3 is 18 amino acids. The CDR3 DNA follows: TGTGCCAGCAGCCAAGACTTGACAGGGGGCGCGAGCTACAATGAGCAGTTCTTC. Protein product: CASSQDLTGGASYNEQFF.

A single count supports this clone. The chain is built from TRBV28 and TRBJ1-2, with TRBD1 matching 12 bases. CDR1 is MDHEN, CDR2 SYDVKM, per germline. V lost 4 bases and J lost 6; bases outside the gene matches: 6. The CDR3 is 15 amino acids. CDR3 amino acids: CASSWDRGRSNGYTF. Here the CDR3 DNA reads TGTGCCAGCAGTTGGGACAGGGGGCGGTCAAATGGCTACACCTTC.

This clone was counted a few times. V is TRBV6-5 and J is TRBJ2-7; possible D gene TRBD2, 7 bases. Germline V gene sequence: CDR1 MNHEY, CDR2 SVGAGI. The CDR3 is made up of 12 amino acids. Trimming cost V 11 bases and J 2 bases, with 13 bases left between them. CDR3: CAVGEGAYEQYF. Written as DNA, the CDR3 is TGTGCCGTAGGGGAGGGGGCCTACGAGCAGTACTTC.

CDR3 residues: CASSPTGTSRYNEQFF. In DNA, the CDR3 is TGTGCCAGCAGCCCAACCGGGACTAGCCGGTACAATGAGCAGTTCTTC. The rearrangement joins TRBV9 to TRBJ2-1; the match to TRBD2 covers 9 bases. The ends lost 4 bases at V and 4 bases at J; junction bases unmatched: 9. The length of the CDR3 is 16 residues. Germline CDR1 and CDR2: SGDLS and YYNGEE.

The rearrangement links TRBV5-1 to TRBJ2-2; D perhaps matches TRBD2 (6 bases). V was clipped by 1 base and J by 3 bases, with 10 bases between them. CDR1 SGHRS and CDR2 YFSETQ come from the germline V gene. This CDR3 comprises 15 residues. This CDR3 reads CASSLRGLDTGELFF. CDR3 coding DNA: TGCGCCAGCAGCTTGCGGGGACTCGACACCGGGGAGCTGTTTTTT.

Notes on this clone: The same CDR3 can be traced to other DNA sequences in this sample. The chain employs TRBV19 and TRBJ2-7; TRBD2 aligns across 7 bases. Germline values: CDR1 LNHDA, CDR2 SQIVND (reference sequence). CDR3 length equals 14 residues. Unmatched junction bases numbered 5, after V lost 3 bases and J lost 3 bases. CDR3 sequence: CASSMGLAVYEQYF. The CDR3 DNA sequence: TGTGCCAGTAGTATGGGCCTAGCGGTCTACGAGCAGTACTTC. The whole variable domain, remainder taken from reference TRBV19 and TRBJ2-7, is DGGITQSPKYLFRKEGQNVTLSCEQNLNHDAMYWYRQDPGQGLRLIYYSQIVNDFQKGDIAEGYSVSREKKESFPLTVTSAQKNPTAFYLCASSMGLAVYEQYFGPGTRLTVT.

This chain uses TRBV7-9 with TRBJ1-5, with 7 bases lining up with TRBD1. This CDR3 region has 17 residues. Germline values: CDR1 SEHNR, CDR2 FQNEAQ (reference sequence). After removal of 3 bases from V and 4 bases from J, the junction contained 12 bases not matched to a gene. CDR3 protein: CASSFSGQGVGNQPQHF. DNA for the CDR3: TGTGCCAGCAGCTTCTCCGGGCAGGGGGTTGGTAATCAGCCCCAGCATTTT.

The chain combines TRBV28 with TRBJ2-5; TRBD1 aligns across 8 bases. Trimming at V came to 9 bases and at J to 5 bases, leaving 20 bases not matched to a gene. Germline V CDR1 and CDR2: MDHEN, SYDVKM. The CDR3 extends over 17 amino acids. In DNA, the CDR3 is TGTGCCAGTACCAACGACAGGGGAGAGAGTGATTTGGAGACCCAGTACTTC. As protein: CASTNDRGESDLETQYF.

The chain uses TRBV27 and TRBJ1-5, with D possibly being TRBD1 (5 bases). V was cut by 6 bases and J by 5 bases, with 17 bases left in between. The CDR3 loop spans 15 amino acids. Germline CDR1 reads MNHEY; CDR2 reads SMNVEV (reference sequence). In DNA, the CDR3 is TGTGCCAGCAGCCCGCTGGGCAGGGAGGATCAGCCCCAGCATTTT. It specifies CASSPLGREDQPQHF.

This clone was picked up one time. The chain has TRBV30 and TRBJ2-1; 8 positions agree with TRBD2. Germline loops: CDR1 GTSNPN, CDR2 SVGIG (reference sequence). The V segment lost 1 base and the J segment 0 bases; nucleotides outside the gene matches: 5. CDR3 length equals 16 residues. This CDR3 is CAWSAPSGSSYNEQFF. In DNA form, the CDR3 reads TGTGCCTGGAGTGCCCCAAGCGGGAGCTCCTACAATGAGCAGTTCTTC. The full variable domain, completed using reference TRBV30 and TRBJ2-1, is SQTIHQWPATLVQPVGSPLSLECTVEGTSNPNLYWYRQAAGRGLQLLFYSVGIGQISSEVPQNLSASRPQDRQFILSSKKLLLSDSGFYLCAWSAPSGSSYNEQFFGPGTRLTVL.

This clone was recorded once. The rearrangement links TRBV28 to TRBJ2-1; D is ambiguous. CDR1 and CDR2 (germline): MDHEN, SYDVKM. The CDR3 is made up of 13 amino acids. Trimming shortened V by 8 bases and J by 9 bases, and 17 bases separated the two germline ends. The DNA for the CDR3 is TGTGCCAGCGCTACTACGCGCCCGGCTGAGCAGTTCTTC. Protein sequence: CASATTRPAEQFF.

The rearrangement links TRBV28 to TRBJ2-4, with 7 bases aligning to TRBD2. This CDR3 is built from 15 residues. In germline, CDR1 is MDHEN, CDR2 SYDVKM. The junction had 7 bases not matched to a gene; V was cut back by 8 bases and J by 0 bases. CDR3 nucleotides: TGTGCCAGCGCCGCGGGAGACCTAGCCAAAAACATTCAGTACTTC. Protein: CASAAGDLAKNIQYF.

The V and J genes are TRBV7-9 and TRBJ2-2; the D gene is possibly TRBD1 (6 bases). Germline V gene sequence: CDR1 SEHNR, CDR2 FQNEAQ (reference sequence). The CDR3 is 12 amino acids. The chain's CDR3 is CATGIGTGELFF. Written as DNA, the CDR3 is TGTGCTACAGGGATTGGCACCGGGGAGCTGTTTTTT.

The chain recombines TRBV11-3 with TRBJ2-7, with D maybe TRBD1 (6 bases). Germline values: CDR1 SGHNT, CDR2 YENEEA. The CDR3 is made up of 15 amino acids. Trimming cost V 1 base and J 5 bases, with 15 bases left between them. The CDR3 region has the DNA TGTGCCAGCAGCTTAGGTGGAACAGGGTTCGACGAGCAGTACTTC. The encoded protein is CASSLGGTGFDEQYF.